Listed below are T cell receptor beta chains from one sample, sequenced in a study of regulatory T cells in long-lasting Graves disease. Using its own MiXCR run on the multiplex PCR reads, TCRdb lists one record per CDR3 protein. This table holds around 500,000 distinct CDR3 sequences, about 14% found once. These data are also associated with another study on T cells in Graves' hyperthyroidism and ophthalmopathy.

The specimen comprised peripheral blood mononuclear cells (PBMCs), sampled at new diagnosis, from a patient treated with antithyroid drugs. The receptors shown here come from a man aged 30-40 years with Graves disease. Both conserved end residues are part of each CDR3. A D gene is named only where the DNA matches it firmly. Clone size appears in some rows only: once, few, many, or a class for an expanded clone.

abundance	d_gene	v_gene	j_gene	CDR3aa	CDR3nt
-	-	TRBV5-6	TRBJ2-1	CASSLVREKQFF	TGTGCCAGCAGCTTGGTTCGGGAAAAGCAGTTCTTC
many	TRBD2	TRBV13	TRBJ2-3	CASSHLLAGEPDTQYF	TGTGCCAGCAGCCACTTACTAGCGGGAGAGCCAGATACGCAGTATTTT
few	-	TRBV3-1	TRBJ2-2	CASSQARTGELFF	TGTGCCAGCAGCCAAGCCAGAACCGGGGAGCTGTTTTTT
many	-	TRBV30	TRBJ1-5	CAWSAPTGFQPQHF	TGTGCCTGGAGTGCACCTACAGGGTTTCAGCCCCAGCATTTT
many	TRBD1	TRBV27	TRBJ2-7	CASSLSRDRPYEQYF	TGTGCCAGCAGTTTATCCAGGGACAGACCCTACGAGCAGTACTTC
-	TRBD2	TRBV11-3	TRBJ2-1	CASSLGGAGAYNEQFF	TGTGCCAGCAGTCTCGGAGGGGCGGGAGCTTACAATGAGCAGTTCTTC
many	-	TRBV7-9	TRBJ2-3	CASSFASADTQYF	TGTGCCAGCAGCTTCGCTAGCGCGGATACGCAGTATTTT
many	TRBD2	TRBV20-1	TRBJ2-3	CSASQAGEGFADTQYF	TGCAGTGCTAGTCAAGCGGGAGAAGGCTTCGCAGATACGCAGTATTTT
many	TRBD1	TRBV29-1	TRBJ1-1	CSGIGQGAVNTEAFF	TGCAGCGGAATAGGACAGGGGGCGGTGAACACTGAAGCTTTCTTT
-	TRBD1	TRBV2	TRBJ2-7	CASSGGRDRGRREQYF	TGTGCCAGCTCAGGGGGCCGGGACAGGGGGCGTAGGGAGCAGTACTTC
many	-	TRBV7-3	TRBJ2-1	CASSLQGGRSDEQFF	TGTGCCAGCAGCCTACAGGGAGGTAGGAGCGATGAGCAGTTCTTC
few	-	TRBV5-1	TRBJ1-2	CASSLADFRGGYGYTF	TGCGCCAGCAGCTTGGCCGACTTCCGGGGTGGCTATGGCTACACCTTC
-	TRBD1	TRBV29-1	TRBJ1-2	CSVEQPGTGAPYGYTF	TGCAGCGTTGAACAGCCAGGGACAGGGGCTCCCTATGGCTACACCTTC
many	TRBD1	TRBV3-1	TRBJ2-1	CASSRGQHNEQFF	TGTGCCAGCAGCCGGGGACAGCACAATGAGCAGTTCTTC
many	-	TRBV11-2	TRBJ1-5	CASSLGDIPYQPQHF	TGTGCCAGCAGCTTAGGGGACATCCCTTATCAGCCCCAGCATTTT
many	-	TRBV11-2	TRBJ2-1	CASGPGLTHEQFF	TGTGCCAGCGGGCCGGGGCTAACACATGAGCAGTTCTTC
-	-	TRBV6-2/TRBV6-3	TRBJ2-1	CASRYREEQFF	TGTGCCAGCAGGTACAGGGAAGAGCAGTTCTTC
-	-	TRBV4-1	TRBJ1-5	CASGRDEGNQPQHF	TGCGCCAGCGGACGTGATGAGGGGAATCAGCCCCAGCATTTT
many	TRBD2	TRBV11-3	TRBJ2-3	CASSLEGPTSGDTDTQYF	TGTGCCAGCAGCTTAGAGGGGCCCACTAGCGGGGACACAGATACGCAGTATTTT
many	TRBD1	TRBV13	TRBJ2-7	CASSPDRDHEQYF	TGTGCCAGCAGCCCCGACAGGGACCACGAGCAGTACTTC
many	-	TRBV12-3/TRBV12-4	TRBJ1-2	CANPPDKHNYGYTF	TGTGCCAACCCCCCGGACAAACATAACTATGGCTACACCTTC
-	-	TRBV12-3/TRBV12-4	TRBJ2-7	CADPGGYEQYF	TGTGCCGACCCCGGGGGCTACGAGCAGTACTTC
few	-	TRBV2	TRBJ2-2	CARSREGGTNTGELFF	TGTGCTAGATCCCGCGAGGGGGGGACGAACACCGGGGAGCTGTTTTTT
few	-	TRBV29-1	TRBJ2-3	CSVLRDSTDTQYF	TGCAGCGTCCTCCGAGACAGCACAGATACGCAGTATTTT
few	-	TRBV20-1	TRBJ2-3	CSARKNRDTPIHTQYF	TGCAGTGCTAGAAAAAACAGGGACACCCCGATACATACGCAGTATTTT
-	-	TRBV10-3	TRBJ1-4	CAISDDIGNEKLFF	TGTGCCATCAGTGATGACATCGGAAATGAAAAACTGTTTTTT
few	TRBD1	TRBV29-1	TRBJ1-4	CSVEGWTGGIEKLFF	TGCAGCGTTGAGGGATGGACAGGGGGCATTGAAAAACTGTTTTTT
-	-	TRBV5-1	TRBJ2-5	CASHRVAGSQETQYF	TGCGCCAGCCACCGGGTGGCAGGGTCGCAAGAGACCCAGTACTTC
many	TRBD1	TRBV12-3/TRBV12-4	TRBJ2-2	CASTLPGQGRTGELFF	TGTGCCAGCACTCTACCGGGACAGGGTCGGACCGGGGAGCTGTTTTTT
many	-	TRBV9	TRBJ2-2	CASSVGNGYTGELFF	TGTGCCAGCAGCGTAGGCAATGGGTACACCGGGGAGCTGTTTTTT
many	TRBD1	TRBV6-1	TRBJ1-2	CASSHLDRGPHELGYTF	TGTGCCAGCAGCCATCTCGACAGGGGGCCCCATGAATTGGGCTACACCTTC
-	-	TRBV6-1	TRBJ2-7	CASGSGPEQYF	TGTGCCAGCGGCTCAGGGCCGGAGCAGTACTTC
many	TRBD1	TRBV29-1	TRBJ1-1	CSGGTGGNTEAFF	TGCAGCGGGGGGACAGGGGGGAACACTGAAGCTTTCTTT
many	TRBD1	TRBV27	TRBJ2-7	CASKNRDRYSYEQYF	TGTGCCAGCAAAAACCGGGACAGGTACTCCTACGAGCAGTACTTC
few	-	TRBV5-1	TRBJ1-6	CASSFSREDSPLHF	TGCGCCAGCAGCTTCTCCAGAGAGGATTCACCCCTCCACTTT
many	-	TRBV27	TRBJ1-1	CASSLSVTANTEAFF	TGTGCCAGCAGTTTATCGGTTACAGCCAACACTGAAGCTTTCTTT
many	-	TRBV10-2	TRBJ1-1	CASSEMGRNTEAFF	TGCGCCAGCAGTGAGATGGGGAGGAACACTGAAGCTTTCTTT
many	-	TRBV27	TRBJ2-3	CASSLRALAEDTQYF	TGTGCCAGCAGTTTACGAGCCCTCGCCGAAGATACGCAGTATTTT
few	-	TRBV18	TRBJ1-2	CASSLDVRYGYTF	TGTGCCAGCTCTCTTGACGTCCGCTATGGCTACACCTTC
-	-	TRBV11-2	TRBJ1-2	CASSLEYGYTF	TGTGCCAGCAGCTTAGAGTATGGCTACACCTTC
few	-	TRBV20-1	TRBJ2-6	CSARDTAGANVLTF	TGCAGTGCTAGAGACACCGCTGGGGCCAACGTCCTGACTTTC
-	TRBD2	TRBV7-8	TRBJ2-1	CASSLNRGLAGHYNGQFF	TGTGCCAGCAGCTTAAACAGGGGACTAGCGGGGCACTACAATGGGCAGTTCTTC
many	-	TRBV12-3/TRBV12-4	TRBJ2-3	CASTRAAVSTDTQYF	TGTGCCAGCACTCGTGCTGCTGTGAGCACAGATACGCAGTATTTT
-	TRBD2	TRBV14	TRBJ2-1	CASSFSGRPNNEQFF	TGTGCCAGCAGCTTTAGCGGGAGACCAAACAATGAGCAGTTCTTC
many	-	TRBV29-1	TRBJ1-1	CSVEGAGLEAFF	TGCAGCGTTGAGGGGGCAGGCCTTGAAGCTTTCTTT
many	-	TRBV3-1	TRBJ1-2	CASSQEFGYTF	TGTGCCAGCAGCCAAGAGTTTGGCTACACCTTC
many	-	TRBV7-3	TRBJ2-7	CASSLTPGGYEQYF	TGTGCCAGCAGCTTAACACCAGGGGGGTACGAGCAGTACTTC
many	TRBD2	TRBV6-1	TRBJ2-1	CASRGTSGSYNEQFF	TGTGCCAGCAGGGGGACTAGCGGGTCTTACAATGAGCAGTTCTTC
few	TRBD1	TRBV6-2/TRBV6-3	TRBJ1-1	CASSYSMQGGMNTEAFF	TGTGCCAGCAGTTACTCGATGCAGGGGGGGATGAACACTGAAGCTTTCTTT
many	-	TRBV29-1	TRBJ1-1	CSAQTGTAFTEAFF	TGCAGCGCCCAAACCGGGACGGCCTTCACTGAAGCTTTCTTT
many	-	TRBV27	TRBJ2-3	CASSTRTAPQRDTQYF	TGTGCCAGCAGTACAAGGACTGCGCCTCAACGGGATACGCAGTATTTT
many	-	TRBV12-3/TRBV12-4	TRBJ1-6	CASRVQGPLNSPLHF	TGTGCCAGCAGAGTACAGGGCCCTCTAAATTCACCCCTCCACTTT
-	-	TRBV12-3/TRBV12-4	TRBJ2-1	CASTKGTLYNEQFF	TGTGCCAGCACCAAAGGGACCCTCTACAATGAGCAGTTCTTC
-	-	TRBV3-1	TRBJ2-3	CASSQAGETDTQYF	TGTGCCAGCAGCCAAGCAGGGGAGACAGATACGCAGTATTTT
-	-	TRBV7-9	TRBJ1-4	CASSQTTVGEKLFF	TGTGCCAGCAGCCAAACCACCGTAGGGGAAAAACTGTTTTTT
many	-	TRBV11-3	TRBJ2-2	CASSLLFGGELFF	TGTGCCAGCAGCTTACTTTTCGGGGGGGAGCTGTTTTTT
many	-	TRBV20-1	TRBJ2-1	CSASRGNEQFF	TGCAGTGCTAGCAGGGGCAATGAGCAGTTCTTC
few	-	TRBV7-9	TRBJ2-7	CASSLEGGPSYEQYF	TGTGCCAGCAGCTTAGAGGGAGGACCCTCCTACGAGCAGTACTTC
-	TRBD1	TRBV27	TRBJ1-2	CASSDRGPRGYTF	TGTGCCAGCAGCGACAGGGGACCAAGGGGCTACACCTTC
few	-	TRBV24-1	TRBJ2-5	CATSDLRQGWETQYF	TGTGCCACCAGTGATTTGCGCCAGGGTTGGGAGACCCAGTACTTC